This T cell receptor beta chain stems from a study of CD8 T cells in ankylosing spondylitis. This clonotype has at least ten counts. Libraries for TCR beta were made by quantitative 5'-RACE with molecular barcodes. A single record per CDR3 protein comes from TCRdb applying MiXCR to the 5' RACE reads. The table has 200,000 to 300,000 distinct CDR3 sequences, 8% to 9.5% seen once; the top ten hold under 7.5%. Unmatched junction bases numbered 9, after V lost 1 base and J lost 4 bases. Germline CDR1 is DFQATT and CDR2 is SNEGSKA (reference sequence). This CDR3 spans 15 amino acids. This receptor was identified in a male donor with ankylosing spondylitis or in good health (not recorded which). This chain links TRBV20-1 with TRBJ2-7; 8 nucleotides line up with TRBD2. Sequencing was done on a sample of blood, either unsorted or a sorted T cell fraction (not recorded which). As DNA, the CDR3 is TGCAGTGCTAGAGCCCTCGGGACTAGTGTGTACGAGCAGTACTTC. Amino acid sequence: CSARALGTSVYEQYF.